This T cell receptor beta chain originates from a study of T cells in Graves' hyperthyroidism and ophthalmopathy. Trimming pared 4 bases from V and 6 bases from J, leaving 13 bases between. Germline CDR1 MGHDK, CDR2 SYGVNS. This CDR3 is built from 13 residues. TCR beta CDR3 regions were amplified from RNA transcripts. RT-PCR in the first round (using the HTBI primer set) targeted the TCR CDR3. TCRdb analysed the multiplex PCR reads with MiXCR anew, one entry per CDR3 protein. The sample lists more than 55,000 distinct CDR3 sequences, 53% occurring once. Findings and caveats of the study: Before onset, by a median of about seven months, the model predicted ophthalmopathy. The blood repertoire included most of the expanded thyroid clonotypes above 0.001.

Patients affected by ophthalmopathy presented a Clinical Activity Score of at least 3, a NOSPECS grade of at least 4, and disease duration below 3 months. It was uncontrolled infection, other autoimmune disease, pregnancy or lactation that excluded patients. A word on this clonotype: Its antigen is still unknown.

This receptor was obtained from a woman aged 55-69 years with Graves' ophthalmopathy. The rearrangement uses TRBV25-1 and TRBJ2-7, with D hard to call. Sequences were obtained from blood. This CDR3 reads CASSGRGGGEQYF. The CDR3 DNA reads TGTGCCAGCAGTGGCCGAGGCGGCGGCGAGCAGTACTTC.